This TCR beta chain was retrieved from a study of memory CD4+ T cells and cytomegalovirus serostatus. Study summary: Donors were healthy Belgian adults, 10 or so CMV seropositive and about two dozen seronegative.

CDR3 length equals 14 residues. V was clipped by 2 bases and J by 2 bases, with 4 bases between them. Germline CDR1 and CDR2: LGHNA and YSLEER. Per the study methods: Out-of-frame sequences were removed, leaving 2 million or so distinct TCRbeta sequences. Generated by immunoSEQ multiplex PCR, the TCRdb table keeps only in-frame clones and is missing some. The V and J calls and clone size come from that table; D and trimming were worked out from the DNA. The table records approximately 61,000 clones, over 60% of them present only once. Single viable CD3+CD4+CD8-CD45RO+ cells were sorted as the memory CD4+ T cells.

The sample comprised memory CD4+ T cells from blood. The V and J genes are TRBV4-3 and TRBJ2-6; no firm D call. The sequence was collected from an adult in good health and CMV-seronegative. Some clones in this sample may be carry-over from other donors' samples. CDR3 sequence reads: CASSQNPGANVLTF. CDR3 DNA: TGCGCCAGCAGCCAAAACCCTGGGGCCAACGTCCTGACTTTC.